This T cell receptor beta chain was captured in a study of T cells in Graves' hyperthyroidism and ophthalmopathy. RNA transcripts gave rise to amplified TCR beta CDR3 regions. During a first-round RT-PCR of the TCR CDR3, the HTBI primer set was used. Each CDR3 protein is one row after TCRdb ran MiXCR on the multiplex PCR reads. The sample holds approximately 600,000 distinct CDR3 sequences, around 21% seen once. Ophthalmopathy patients all had a Clinical Activity Score of at least 3, a NOSPECS grade of at least 4 and disease under 3 months old. This CDR3 comprises 14 residues. The trim removed 6 bases at V and 6 bases at J, leaving 6 bases unmatched. This clonotype has at least ten counts.

The chain uses TRBV12-3 or TRBV12-4 and TRBJ1-1, with TRBD1 matching over 11 bases. The source is a man younger than 45 with Graves' ophthalmopathy. Specimen: blood. This CDR3 is CASSPDRGLPEAFF. CDR3 DNA: TGTGCCAGCAGCCCGGACAGGGGGCTCCCTGAAGCTTTCTTT.